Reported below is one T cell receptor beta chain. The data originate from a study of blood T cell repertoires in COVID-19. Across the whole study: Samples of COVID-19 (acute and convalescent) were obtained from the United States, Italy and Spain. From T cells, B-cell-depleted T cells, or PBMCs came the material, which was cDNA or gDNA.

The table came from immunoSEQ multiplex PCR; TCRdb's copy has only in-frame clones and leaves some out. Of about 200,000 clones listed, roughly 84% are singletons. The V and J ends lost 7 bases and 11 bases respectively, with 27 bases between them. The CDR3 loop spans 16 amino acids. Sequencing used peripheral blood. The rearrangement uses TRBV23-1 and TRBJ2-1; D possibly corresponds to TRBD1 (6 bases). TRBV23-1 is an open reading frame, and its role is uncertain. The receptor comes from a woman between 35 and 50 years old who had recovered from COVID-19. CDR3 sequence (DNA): TGCGCCAGCACTTTCTGGTATAGGGGGTCAGGGCCAAAGCAGTTCTTC. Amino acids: CASTFWYRGSGPKQFF.